Presented here are 23 T cell receptor beta chains from one specimen sequenced in a study of blood T cell repertoires in COVID-19. Some clones are missing from TCRdb's copy, which holds only in-frame ones; the method was immunoSEQ multiplex PCR. The sample consists of 150,000 to 200,000 clones, approximately 84% of them appearing once. The sample consisted of PBMCs or T cells enriched from blood (not recorded which). These receptors originate from a man aged 50 to 59 who had recovered from COVID-19.

The chain employs TRBV13 and TRBJ1-1, with TRBD1 matching over 9 bases. The junction had 9 bases not matched to a gene; V was cut back by 5 bases and J by 5 bases. Germline CDR1 PRHDT, CDR2 FYEKMQ (reference sequence). This CDR3 has 15 amino acids. CDR3 bases: TGTGCCAGCAGCCCCAGGACAGGGGCGGCGACTGAAGCTTTCTTT. This translates into CASSPRTGAATEAFF. The full variable domain, rest sourced from reference TRBV13 and TRBJ1-1, is AAGVIQSPRHLIKEKRETATLKCYPIPRHDTVYWYQQGPGQDPQFLISFYEKMQSDKGSIPDRFSAQQFSDYHSELNMSSLELGDSALYFCASSPRTGAATEAFFGQGTRLTVV.

The CDR3 coding sequence is TGCAGCGCTCCGGGACTAGCGGTATACAATGAGCAGTTCTTC. It specifies CSAPGLAVYNEQFF. The chain uses TRBV29-1 and TRBJ2-1, with TRBD2 identical over 11 bases. CDR3 size: 14 residues. The ends lost 7 bases at V and 4 bases at J; junction bases unmatched: 6. Per the germline V gene, CDR1 is SQVTM and CDR2 is ANQGSEA.

This clone was seen a few times. The rearrangement links TRBV5-5 to TRBJ1-2, with D possibly TRBD1 on 6 matching bases. Germline CDR1 and CDR2: SGHKS and YYEKEE (reference sequence). V shed 7 bases and J shed 7 bases, with 20 bases lying between them. The CDR3 is 14 amino acids. The CDR3 nucleotides read TGTGCCAGCTCGGGGCCAGGGGCGAAGGGTGGCTACACCTTC. Protein product: CASSGPGAKGGYTF.

J is TRBJ2-2 and V is TRBV4-1; possibly TRBD1 for D (5 bases). Germline CDR1 MGHRA, CDR2 YSYEKL. This CDR3 region has 16 residues. The V end was cut by 4 bases, the J end by 0 bases, with 12 bases between. CDR3 sequence reads: CASSPRVGPNTGELFF. The CDR3 DNA reads as TGCGCCAGCAGCCCCAGGGTGGGCCCGAACACCGGGGAGCTGTTTTTT.

This chain uses TRBV20-1 with TRBJ1-5; 8 nucleotides match TRBD1. The CDR3 runs to 13 residues. With 3 bases clipped from V and 4 bases from J, the junction kept 2 bases outside the gene matches. Germline CDR1 and CDR2: DFQATT and SNEGSKA (reference sequence). Here the CDR3 reads CSASRQGNQPQHF. In DNA, the CDR3 is TGCAGTGCTAGTAGACAGGGGAATCAGCCCCAGCATTTT.

The chain links TRBV5-1 to TRBJ1-2, with TRBD1 identical over 9 bases. Germline values: CDR1 SGHRS, CDR2 YFSETQ. This CDR3 spans 12 amino acids. With 4 bases clipped from V and 7 bases from J, the junction kept 2 bases outside the gene matches. The CDR3 here is CASSPDRGGYTF. CDR3 nucleotide sequence: TGCGCCAGCAGCCCGGACAGGGGTGGCTACACCTTC.

This chain joins TRBV3-1 (or the pseudogene TRBV3-2) and TRBJ1-6; 7 bases fit TRBD1. There are 18 residues in the CDR3. Per germline, CDR1 LGHDT and CDR2 YNNKEL (reference sequence). V lost 0 bases and J lost 5; bases outside the gene matches: 10. CDR3 nucleotides: TGTGCCAGCAGCCAAGAGAGCCAGGGGGGACAGAATAATTCACCCCTCCACTTT. It yields the protein CASSQESQGGQNNSPLHF.

The chain employs TRBV5-4 and TRBJ2-7; 8 bases fit TRBD1. The CDR3 spans 15 residues. Looked up from germline, CDR1 is SGHNT and CDR2 is YYREEE (reference sequence). The ends lost 4 bases at V and 13 bases at J; junction bases unmatched: 19. CDR3 region: CASSRESRQGFHDYF. The CDR3 DNA reads TGTGCCAGCAGCCGGGAGTCGAGACAGGGGTTTCACGATTACTTC.

This clone has only one observation. The CDR3 DNA sequence: TGTGCCAGCAGAACTAACTACGAGCAGTACTTC. Translated: CASRTNYEQYF. The chain recombines TRBV6-5 with TRBJ2-7, with D unclear. Trimming took off 6 bases at V and 3 bases at J, with 6 bases between the two ends. From germline, CDR1 is MNHEY and CDR2 SVGAGI. This CDR3 has 11 amino acids.

This clone was detected a few times. This chain connects TRBV7-3 to TRBJ2-5; 7 positions agree with TRBD2. The CDR3 runs to 14 residues. Losses at the gene ends were 2 bases for V and 3 bases for J; bases not matched to a gene: 3. The germline CDR1 and CDR2 sequences are SGHTA and FQGTGA. This CDR3 reads CASSLLRGEETQYF. The DNA for the CDR3 is TGTGCCAGCAGCTTATTACGGGGGGAAGAGACCCAGTACTTC.

The chain is built from TRBV5-1 and TRBJ2-3; TRBD2 matches 9 bases. Germline CDR1 is SGHRS and CDR2 is YFSETQ. Trimming removed 0 bases from V and 5 bases from J; junction bases left unmatched: 7. The CDR3 has 16 amino acids. This CDR3 is CASSLAIAGEKDTQYF. CDR3 in DNA: TGCGCCAGCAGCTTGGCGATAGCGGGGGAAAAAGATACGCAGTATTTT.

The chain recombines TRBV7-3 with TRBJ2-5, with 7 positions matching TRBD2. The length of the CDR3 is 14 residues. CDR1 and CDR2 (germline): SGHTA, FQGTGA. The V segment lost 1 base and the J segment 2 bases; nucleotides outside the gene matches: 1. The CDR3 region is CASSLMGGQETQYF. Written as DNA, the CDR3 is TGTGCCAGCAGCTTAATGGGGGGGCAAGAGACCCAGTACTTC.

The chain recombines TRBV14 with TRBJ1-4; 7 bases match TRBD1. The CDR3 extends over 15 amino acids. Germline CDR1 reads SGHDN; CDR2 reads FVKESK. The V segment lost 5 bases and the J segment 5 bases; nucleotides outside the gene matches: 8. CDR3 sequence reads: CASSLGGQTNEKLFF. CDR3 DNA sequence: TGTGCCAGCAGCTTGGGGGGACAGACAAATGAAAAACTGTTTTTT.

This clone came up a few times. The rearrangement joins TRBV27 to TRBJ2-7; TRBD1 matches at 7 bases. The CDR3 is made up of 13 amino acids. Germline V gene data show CDR1 as MNHEY and CDR2 as SMNVEV (reference sequence). J was trimmed by 0 bases and V by 5 bases; bases with no gene match: 1. Here the CDR3 reads CASSDRVSYEQYF. The CDR3 DNA reads as TGTGCCAGCAGTGACAGGGTCTCCTACGAGCAGTACTTC.

The chain uses TRBV29-1 and TRBJ2-7, with 8 bases fitting TRBD1. V dropped 7 bases and J dropped 6; count of bases not matched to a gene: 11. The CDR3 sequence is 13 residues long. Per the germline V gene, CDR1 is SQVTM and CDR2 is ANQGSEA. CDR3 nucleotide sequence: TGCAGCGCCGCCCGGGGGCAGGGGGCCGAGCAGTACTTC. Translation: CSAARGQGAEQYF.

The chain combines TRBV28 with TRBJ1-1, with 12 nucleotides matching TRBD1. CDR3 length equals 14 residues. Germline V gives CDR1 MDHEN, CDR2 SYDVKM. V trimming: 7 bases; J trimming: 9 bases; junction bases outside the gene matches: 9. Here the CDR3 reads CASISPGQGAKAFF. As DNA, the CDR3 is TGTGCCAGCATCAGCCCGGGACAGGGGGCGAAAGCTTTCTTT.

The gene calls are TRBV29-1 and TRBJ2-7, with D tentatively TRBD1 (6 bases). V was cut by 4 bases and J by 0 bases, with 10 bases left in between. Germline V CDR1 and CDR2: SQVTM, ANQGSEA. This CDR3 is built from 13 residues. The CDR3 is CSVGGQHSYEQYF. CDR3 nucleotide sequence: TGCAGCGTTGGCGGACAGCACTCCTACGAGCAGTACTTC.

The CDR3 DNA reads TGTGCCAGCAGCCTCGGTTTTGCCAAAAACATTCAGTACTTC. It is translated as CASSLGFAKNIQYF. The rearrangement uses TRBV11-2 and TRBJ2-4; D not resolved. Trimming stripped 5 bases from V and 1 base from J, with 9 bases between. The CDR3 consists of 14 residues. Germline-derived CDR1 and CDR2 are SGHAT and FQNNGV. Full variable domain (rest looked up from reference TRBV11-2 and TRBJ2-4): EAGVAQSPRYKIIEKRQSVAFWCNPISGHATLYWYQQILGQGPKLLIQFQNNGVVDDSQLPKDRFSAERLKGVDSTLKIQPAKLEDSAVYLCASSLGFAKNIQYFGAGTRLSVL.

This rearrangement joins TRBV24-1 to TRBJ2-2; D is perhaps TRBD2 (6 bases). The ends were cut back, 2 bases at V and 8 bases at J, with 11 bases in the middle. The CDR3 is made up of 14 amino acids. The germline CDR1 and CDR2 sequences are KGHDR and SFDVKD. The CDR3 sequence is CATSDWTEGGELFF. The CDR3 DNA is TGTGCCACCAGTGATTGGACGGAGGGGGGGGAGCTGTTTTTT.

The gene calls are TRBV6-5 and TRBJ1-1; D call uncertain. The CDR3 covers 13 residues. Deletions cut 7 bases from V and 0 bases from J, with 9 bases between. Germline CDR1 is MNHEY and CDR2 is SVGAGI. The CDR3 DNA is TGTGCCAGCACCAACACAATGAACACTGAAGCTTTCTTT. Translating gives CASTNTMNTEAFF.

In its sample, this clone was seen once. This chain joins TRBV5-1 and TRBJ2-7, with TRBD1 matching 10 bases. The CDR3 is made up of 14 amino acids. Germline V gene lookup returns CDR1 SGHRS and CDR2 YFSETQ. J gave up 4 bases and V 4 bases, and 5 bases lay outside the gene matches. The CDR3 loop is CASSPDRGRYEQYF. The CDR3 DNA reads TGCGCCAGCAGCCCCGACAGGGGGCGGTACGAGCAGTACTTC.

This clone appeared a few times. This chain links TRBV2 with TRBJ1-4, with D maybe TRBD1 (5 bases). This CDR3 is built from 14 residues. Germline V lookup: CDR1 SNHLY, CDR2 FYNNEI. Trimming took 2 bases from V and 8 from J, leaving 12 bases between them. CDR3 protein: CASSEQGRPEKLFF. CDR3 coding DNA: TGTGCCAGCAGTGAACAGGGTAGGCCGGAAAAACTGTTTTTT. Using reference TRBV2 and TRBJ1-4 for the parts outside the CDR3, the full variable domain is EPEVTQTPSHQVTQMGQEVILRCVPISNHLYFYWYRQILGQKVEFLVSFYNNEISEKSEIFDDQFSVERPDGSNFTLKIRSTKLEDSAMYFCASSEQGRPEKLFFGSGTQLSVL.

This chain uses TRBV14 with TRBJ2-1; 9 bases line up with TRBD1. Trimming cost V 6 bases and J 4 bases; bases outside gene matches: 10. Looked up from germline, CDR1 is SGHDN and CDR2 is FVKESK. The CDR3 consists of 16 residues. The CDR3 DNA reads as TGTGCCAGCAGGGCCACCGGGACAGGGCATTACAATGAGCAGTTCTTC. Amino acids: CASRATGTGHYNEQFF. The full variable domain, rest sourced from reference TRBV14 and TRBJ2-1, is EAGVTQFPSHSVIEKGQTVTLRCDPISGHDNLYWYRRVMGKEIKFLLHFVKESKQDESGMPNNRFLAERTGGTYSTLKVQPAELEDSGVYFCASRATGTGHYNEQFFGPGTRLTVL.